These 18 T cell receptor beta chains were sequenced from one sample in a study of control samples from healthy donors and cancer patients. Some clones are missing from TCRdb's copy, which holds only in-frame ones; the method was immunoSEQ multiplex PCR. Counted here are fewer than 200,000 clones, more than 90% occurring once; the ten biggest clones make up over 1.1%. Sequencing input: blood. These TCRs come from a man aged 25 to 40 in good health.

The genes are TRBV7-9 and TRBJ1-5, with D perhaps TRBD1 (6 bases). V lost 4 bases and J 7 bases, leaving 17 bases between the germline ends. There are 15 residues in the CDR3. Germline V gene data show CDR1 as SEHNR and CDR2 as FQNEAQ (reference sequence). CDR3: CASSSQGGGGQPQHF. The CDR3 DNA sequence: TGTGCCAGCAGCTCCCAAGGGGGGGGAGGGCAGCCCCAGCATTTT.

The V call is TRBV4-2, the J call TRBJ1-4; TRBD1 agrees at 10 bases. Germline loops: CDR1 LGHNA, CDR2 YNFKEQ. Trimming cost V 6 bases and J 0 bases; bases outside gene matches: 7. This CDR3 is 17 amino acids long. The CDR3: CASSPTGGLTTNEKLFF. The DNA of the CDR3 is TGTGCCAGCAGTCCGACAGGGGGCCTTACAACTAATGAAAAACTGTTTTTT.

This rearrangement joins TRBV2 to TRBJ1-6; 7 nucleotides line up with TRBD1. Per the germline V gene, CDR1 is SNHLY and CDR2 is FYNNEI. Trimming took 8 bases from V and 0 from J; bases not matched to a gene: 7. This CDR3 is built from 16 residues. CDR3 region: CASGKTGASYNSPLHF. In DNA form, the CDR3 reads TGTGCCAGCGGGAAAACAGGGGCCTCCTATAATTCACCCCTCCACTTT.

This clone has more than one count but fewer than ten. The chain recombines TRBV10-1 with TRBJ2-2; unclear D gene. The CDR3 is made up of 15 amino acids. V lost 3 bases and J lost 5, with 13 bases in between. From germline, CDR1 is WNHNN and CDR2 SYGVQD (reference sequence). Written as DNA, the CDR3 is TGCGCCAGCAGTGAACGTTCTGGATTAACCGGGGAGCTGTTTTTT. This translates into CASSERSGLTGELFF.

J is TRBJ2-7 and V is TRBV6-6; D perhaps matches TRBD1 (5 bases). The germline V gene has CDR1 MNHNY and CDR2 SVGAGI (reference sequence). V lost 6 bases, J lost 3 bases, and 9 bases lay in between. This CDR3 spans 12 amino acids. CDR3 in DNA: TGTGCCAGCAGCCCGGACAACTACGAGCAGTACTTC. It is translated as CASSPDNYEQYF.

This clone showed up just once. The chain joins TRBV5-6 to TRBJ2-7, with a weak D call TRBD1 (6 bases). CDR1 SGHDT and CDR2 YYEEEE come from the germline V gene. The V gene lost 3 bases and the J gene lost 7 bases, with 11 bases spanning the gap. The CDR3 contains 12 residues. CDR3 sequence reads: CASSWTDLEQYF. The CDR3 DNA is TGTGCCAGCAGCTGGACAGACCTGGAGCAGTACTTC. Combining the CDR3 with reference TRBV5-6 and TRBJ2-7 gives the whole variable domain DAGVTQSPTHLIKTRGQQVTLRCSPKSGHDTVSWYQQALGQGPQFIFQYYEEEERQRGNFPDRFSGHQFPNYSSELNVNALLLGDSALYLCASSWTDLEQYFGPGTRLTVT.

CDR3 coding DNA: TGTGCCAGCAGCTTAGAGAGGGGACCCTACGAGCAGTACTTC. Translation: CASSLERGPYEQYF. This chain connects TRBV7-9 to TRBJ2-7, with D perhaps matching TRBD1 or TRBD2 (5 bases each). The V and J ends lost 1 base and 2 bases respectively, with 9 bases between them. Looked up from germline, CDR1 is SEHNR and CDR2 is FQNEAQ (reference sequence). The CDR3 extends over 14 amino acids. Full variable domain (rest looked up from reference TRBV7-9 and TRBJ2-7): DTGVSQNPRHKITKRGQNVTFRCDPISEHNRLYWYRQTLGQGPEFLTYFQNEAQLEKSRLLSDRFSAERPKGSFSTLEIQRTEQGDSAMYLCASSLERGPYEQYFGPGTRLTVT.

The chain recombines TRBV6-1 with TRBJ2-2; a weak D match, TRBD1 (6 bases). Germline CDR1 and CDR2: MNHNS and SASEGT. Trimming shortened V by 4 bases and J by 4 bases, and 16 bases separated the two germline ends. CDR3 size: 16 residues. Here the CDR3 DNA reads TGTGCCAGCAGTGGGGGACACCGACTGGGCACCGGGGAGCTGTTTTTT. It encodes CASSGGHRLGTGELFF.

This clone was recorded only once. The genes are TRBV6-2 or TRBV6-3 and TRBJ2-2; 7 nucleotides match TRBD1. With V trimmed by 6 bases and J by 2 bases, 18 bases remained unmatched. This CDR3 region has 19 residues. Germline V gene data show CDR1 as MNHEY and CDR2 as SVGEGT. The CDR3 sequence is CASSLFDRARLVNTGELFF. The CDR3 bases are TGTGCCAGCAGCCTTTTCGACAGGGCAAGACTTGTTAACACCGGGGAGCTGTTTTTT.

The chain is built from TRBV10-3 and TRBJ2-1; D gene uncertain. Trimming removed 4 bases from V and 1 base from J, with 14 bases in between. The CDR3 is 16 amino acids. Looked up from germline, CDR1 is ENHRY and CDR2 is SYGVKD. The CDR3 region has the DNA TGTGCCATCAGTGGGTATGGGGTTGAATCCTACAATGAGCAGTTCTTC. It specifies CAISGYGVESYNEQFF.

The chain combines TRBV11-3 with TRBJ2-1; 11 bases map to TRBD1. The V and J ends lost 8 bases and 9 bases, in that order; junction bases with no gene match: 3. Germline V gene lookup returns CDR1 SGHNT and CDR2 YENEEA. This CDR3 contains 12 residues. CDR3: CASGQGAVEQFF. CDR3 in DNA: TGTGCCAGCGGACAGGGGGCAGTTGAGCAGTTCTTC.

About this clone: The same CDR3 can be traced to other DNA sequences in this sample. The chain has TRBV7-2 and TRBJ2-7; maybe TRBD2 (6 bases). The germline V gene encodes CDR1 SGHTA and CDR2 FQGNSA. There are 17 residues in the CDR3. V was pared by 5 bases and J by 9 bases, with 29 bases between. This chain's CDR3 is CASSPTSAGGGGEGQYF. The CDR3 DNA sequence: TGTGCCAGCAGCCCAACATCGGCCGGGGGTGGGGGTGAAGGGCAGTACTTC.

The V and J genes are TRBV7-2 and TRBJ1-1; D gene uncertain. V was cut by 6 bases and J by 3 bases, with 8 bases left in between. CDR1 and CDR2 from the germline V gene are SGHTA and FQGNSA. The CDR3 length is 12 residues. The CDR3 bases are TGTGCCAGCAGAAAACCCCACACTGAAGCTTTCTTT. It encodes CASRKPHTEAFF.

The CDR3 coding sequence is TGTGCCAGTTTTCATTATGGCTACACCTTC. It is translated as CASFHYGYTF. The chain recombines TRBV19 with TRBJ1-2; D is undetermined. The CDR3 is made up of 10 amino acids. CDR1 and CDR2 (germline): LNHDA, SQIVND (reference sequence). Trimming pared 8 bases from V and 5 bases from J, leaving 6 bases between.

A single count supports this clone. The V gene is TRBV6-5, the J gene TRBJ1-2, with 9 bases lining up with TRBD1. The junction had 5 bases not matched to a gene; V was cut back by 5 bases and J by 4 bases. CDR1 and CDR2 from the germline V gene are MNHEY and SVGAGI. The CDR3 is made up of 14 amino acids. The CDR3 region is CASSLQDRGYGYTF. Written as DNA, the CDR3 is TGTGCCAGCAGTCTTCAGGACAGGGGCTATGGCTACACCTTC.

The chain joins TRBV30 to TRBJ1-1, with D possibly TRBD1 on 5 matching bases. Germline V CDR1 and CDR2: GTSNPN, SVGIG (reference sequence). V dropped 3 bases and J dropped 0 bases, with 8 bases sitting between them. The CDR3 has 13 amino acids. Here the CDR3 reads CAWRGRLNTEAFF. In nucleotides, the CDR3 is TGTGCCTGGAGGGGACGGTTGAACACTGAAGCTTTCTTT.

This chain connects TRBV21-1 to TRBJ1-5. TRBV21-1 is assigned pseudogene status. The CDR3 spans 12 residues. For the CDR3, the DNA is TGTGCCAGCAATCCGGGCAATCAGCCCCAGCATTTT. Protein product: CASNPGNQPQHF.

The chain has TRBV4-1 and TRBJ1-3; D not certain. CDR3 length: 14 residues. Germline lookup yields CDR1 MGHRA and CDR2 YSYEKL. V gave up 4 bases and J gave up 2 bases, with 9 bases separating them. The CDR3 nucleotides read TGCGCCAGCAGCCGATTAATCACTGGAAACACCATATATTTT. It codes for CASSRLITGNTIYF.